The 18 T cell receptor beta chains listed next were all sequenced from one sample in a study of cytomegalovirus exposure and HLA in healthy donors. PCR used 60 Vbeta primers and 13 Jbeta primers. Libraries were prepared by immunoSEQ multiplex PCR; TCRdb keeps only in-frame clonotypes and omits some of them. The table lists 99,000 or so clones, more than 70% of them singletons. The sample taken for sequencing was PBMCs. These TCRs come from a man aged 25-40 years in good health and CMV-seronegative.

The rearrangement links TRBV6-6 to TRBJ2-7, with 10 bases aligning to TRBD2. J gave up 2 bases and V 7 bases, and 5 bases lay outside the gene matches. CDR3 length: 14 residues. Germline values: CDR1 MNHNY, CDR2 SVGAGI (reference sequence). CDR3 amino acids: CASNNLAGAYEQYF. The CDR3 nucleotides read TGTGCCAGCAACAACCTAGCGGGAGCCTACGAGCAGTACTTC.

The J gene is TRBJ1-6, the V gene TRBV6-5; TRBD1 matches at 7 bases. The CDR3 loop spans 15 amino acids. CDR1 and CDR2 from the germline V gene are MNHEY and SVGAGI. V was pared by 4 bases and J by 5 bases, with 5 bases of the junction left unmatched. The CDR3 DNA reads as TGTGCCAGCAGTTGGGGGACAGCTAATAATTCACCCCTCCACTTT. Translating gives CASSWGTANNSPLHF.

The chain links TRBV6-1 to TRBJ2-2; D is perhaps TRBD2 (6 bases). Trimming took 0 bases from V and 5 from J, leaving 7 bases between them. CDR3 size: 14 residues. The germline gives CDR1 MNHNS, CDR2 SASEGT. The CDR3 region has the DNA TGTGCCAGCAGTGAAGCTGGGAGGACCGGGGAGCTGTTTTTT. Translating gives CASSEAGRTGELFF.

The J gene is TRBJ2-1, the V gene TRBV11-2; D uncertain. CDR3 length equals 13 residues. Germline lookup yields CDR1 SGHAT and CDR2 FQNNGV. Trimming pared 3 bases from V and 3 bases from J, leaving 6 bases between. The chain's CDR3 is CASSLGHYNEQFF. The CDR3 bases are TGTGCCAGCAGCTTGGGCCACTACAATGAGCAGTTCTTC.

The rearrangement uses TRBV7-2 and TRBJ2-3; tentative D call: TRBD2 (6 bases). The CDR3 consists of 18 residues. V was cut by 1 base and J by 8 bases, with 25 bases left in between. Germline CDR1 is SGHTA and CDR2 is FQGNSA. The CDR3 here is CASSLGVRGAPPQGTQYF. In DNA, the CDR3 is TGTGCCAGCAGCTTAGGAGTTCGCGGGGCCCCACCGCAAGGTACGCAGTATTTT.

This clone turned up a few times. The chain is built from TRBV28 and TRBJ1-6, with D tentatively TRBD1 (6 bases). Trimming pared 5 bases from V and 9 bases from J, leaving 20 bases between. The CDR3 is made up of 16 amino acids. Germline-derived CDR1 and CDR2 are MDHEN and SYDVKM. The CDR3 loop is CASSPGVRVISSPLHF. CDR3 coding DNA: TGTGCCAGCAGTCCAGGGGTCAGGGTGATTAGTTCACCCCTCCACTTT.

V is TRBV28 and J is TRBJ2-7; the D gene is possibly TRBD1 (5 bases). V was shortened by 6 bases and J by 1 base, with 10 bases between the two germline ends. This CDR3 is built from 13 residues. Per the germline V gene, CDR1 is MDHEN and CDR2 is SYDVKM. CDR3 nucleotides: TGTGCCAGCAGCCCAAGACAGTCCTACGAGCAGTACTTC. Protein: CASSPRQSYEQYF.

The chain employs TRBV11-2 and TRBJ2-7; 7 bases are a match to TRBD2. Per germline, CDR1 SGHAT and CDR2 FQNNGV. V shed 5 bases and J 3 bases; nucleotides not matched to a gene: 4. The CDR3 sequence is 13 residues long. This chain's CDR3 is CASSLGLFYEQYF. DNA of the CDR3: TGTGCCAGCAGCCTGGGACTATTCTACGAGCAGTACTTC.

This clone appeared many times. The chain uses TRBV10-3 and TRBJ1-2; TRBD1 agrees at 7 bases. The CDR3 totals 15 residues. V lost 0 bases to trimming and J lost 5 bases; unmatched junction nucleotides: 6. Germline CDR1 and CDR2: ENHRY and SYGVKD. CDR3 sequence: CAISESEDRWYGYTF. For the CDR3, the DNA is TGTGCCATCAGTGAGTCGGAGGACAGGTGGTATGGCTACACCTTC.

The chain has TRBV27 and TRBJ2-7; tentative D call: TRBD2 (6 bases). V shed 4 bases and J shed 3 bases, with 10 bases lying between them. This CDR3 has 13 residues. The germline CDR1 and CDR2 sequences are MNHEY and SMNVEV (reference sequence). This CDR3 is CASSSGSGYEQYF. CDR3 bases: TGTGCCAGCAGTTCAGGTAGCGGCTACGAGCAGTACTTC.

The chain carries TRBV11-2 and TRBJ2-1, with 13 bases matching TRBD2. CDR1 and CDR2 (germline): SGHAT, FQNNGV. The V segment lost 4 bases and the J segment 10 bases; nucleotides outside the gene matches: 13. The CDR3 runs to 17 residues. CDR3 nucleotides: TGTGCCAGCAGCTCTTTTCCAGGGACTAGCGGGGTAGGGGAGCAGTTCTTC. Amino acid sequence: CASSSFPGTSGVGEQFF.

This clone was recorded a few times. The chain couples TRBV5-6 to TRBJ2-1, with D maybe TRBD2 (5 bases). The CDR3 runs to 16 residues. Germline V gene lookup returns CDR1 SGHDT and CDR2 YYEEEE. V was trimmed by 4 bases and J by 3 bases, leaving 17 bases between them. The DNA for the CDR3 is TGTGCCAGCAGCCTGAGGAGGAAAACCAACTACAATGAGCAGTTCTTC. Its translation is CASSLRRKTNYNEQFF.

This clone was recorded a few times. This sequence joins TRBV19 and TRBJ2-2; 13 positions agree with TRBD2. Trimming at V came to 5 bases and at J to 8 bases, leaving 2 bases not matched to a gene. Germline CDR1 LNHDA, CDR2 SQIVND (reference sequence). This CDR3 spans 14 amino acids. The CDR3: CASSAGLAGGELFF. The CDR3 nucleotides are TGTGCCAGTAGTGCGGGACTAGCGGGGGGGGAGCTGTTTTTT. Variable domain in full (rest from reference TRBV19 and TRBJ2-2): DGGITQSPKYLFRKEGQNVTLSCEQNLNHDAMYWYRQDPGQGLRLIYYSQIVNDFQKGDIAEGYSVSREKKESFPLTVTSAQKNPTAFYLCASSAGLAGGELFFGEGSRLTVL.

The chain employs TRBV4-3 and TRBJ2-2, with D possibly matching TRBD2 (5 bases). Trimming pared 0 bases from V and 4 bases from J, leaving 12 bases between. The germline CDR1 and CDR2 sequences are LGHNA and YSLEER. This CDR3 contains 16 residues. CDR3 amino acids: CASSQDVRVVTGELFF. The CDR3 DNA is TGCGCCAGCAGCCAAGATGTGAGGGTGGTCACCGGGGAGCTGTTTTTT.

This chain links TRBV6-1 with TRBJ1-4, with D maybe TRBD1 (5 bases). V was pared by 6 bases and J by 0 bases, with 8 bases between. The CDR3 contains 14 residues. The V gene's germline CDR1 is MNHNS and CDR2 SASEGT. The CDR3: CASSVGATNEKLFF. The CDR3 DNA is TGTGCCAGCAGCGTAGGGGCAACTAATGAAAAACTGTTTTTT.

This CDR3 is CASSLEPQVYGYTF. DNA for the CDR3: TGCGCCAGCAGCTTGGAGCCCCAGGTCTATGGCTACACCTTC. This sequence joins TRBV5-1 and TRBJ1-2, with unresolved D. V was clipped by 0 bases and J by 4 bases, with 10 bases between them. The V gene's germline CDR1 is SGHRS and CDR2 YFSETQ. The CDR3 contains 14 residues. Full variable domain (missing parts from reference TRBV5-1 and TRBJ1-2): KAGVTQTPRYLIKTRGQQVTLSCSPISGHRSVSWYQQTPGQGLQFLFEYFSETQRNKGNFPGRFSGRQFSNSRSEMNVSTLELGDSALYLCASSLEPQVYGYTFGSGTRLTVV.

The chain couples TRBV28 to TRBJ2-1; 7 bases map to TRBD2. Per the germline V gene, CDR1 is MDHEN and CDR2 is SYDVKM. With V trimmed by 2 bases and J by 10 bases, 8 bases remained unmatched. The CDR3 runs 14 residues. CDR3 amino acids: CASSLRGRSGEQFF. CDR3 sequence (DNA): TGTGCCAGCAGTTTACGCGGGAGATCGGGCGAGCAGTTCTTC.

The rearrangement links TRBV11-3 to TRBJ2-3, with 7 bases aligning to TRBD2. The CDR3 length is 15 residues. The V gene's germline CDR1 is SGHNT and CDR2 YENEEA. V was clipped by 4 bases and J by 0 bases; unmatched bases: 4. This chain's CDR3 is CASSSAGVSTDTQYF. The DNA of the CDR3 is TGTGCCAGCAGCTCCGCGGGAGTTAGCACAGATACGCAGTATTTT. The complete variable domain, with remaining parts taken from reference TRBV11-3 and TRBJ2-3, reads EAGVVQSPRYKIIEKKQPVAFWCNPISGHNTLYWYLQNLGQGPELLIRYENEEAVDDSQLPKDRFSAERLKGVDSTLKIQPAELGDSAVYLCASSSAGVSTDTQYFGPGTRLTVL.